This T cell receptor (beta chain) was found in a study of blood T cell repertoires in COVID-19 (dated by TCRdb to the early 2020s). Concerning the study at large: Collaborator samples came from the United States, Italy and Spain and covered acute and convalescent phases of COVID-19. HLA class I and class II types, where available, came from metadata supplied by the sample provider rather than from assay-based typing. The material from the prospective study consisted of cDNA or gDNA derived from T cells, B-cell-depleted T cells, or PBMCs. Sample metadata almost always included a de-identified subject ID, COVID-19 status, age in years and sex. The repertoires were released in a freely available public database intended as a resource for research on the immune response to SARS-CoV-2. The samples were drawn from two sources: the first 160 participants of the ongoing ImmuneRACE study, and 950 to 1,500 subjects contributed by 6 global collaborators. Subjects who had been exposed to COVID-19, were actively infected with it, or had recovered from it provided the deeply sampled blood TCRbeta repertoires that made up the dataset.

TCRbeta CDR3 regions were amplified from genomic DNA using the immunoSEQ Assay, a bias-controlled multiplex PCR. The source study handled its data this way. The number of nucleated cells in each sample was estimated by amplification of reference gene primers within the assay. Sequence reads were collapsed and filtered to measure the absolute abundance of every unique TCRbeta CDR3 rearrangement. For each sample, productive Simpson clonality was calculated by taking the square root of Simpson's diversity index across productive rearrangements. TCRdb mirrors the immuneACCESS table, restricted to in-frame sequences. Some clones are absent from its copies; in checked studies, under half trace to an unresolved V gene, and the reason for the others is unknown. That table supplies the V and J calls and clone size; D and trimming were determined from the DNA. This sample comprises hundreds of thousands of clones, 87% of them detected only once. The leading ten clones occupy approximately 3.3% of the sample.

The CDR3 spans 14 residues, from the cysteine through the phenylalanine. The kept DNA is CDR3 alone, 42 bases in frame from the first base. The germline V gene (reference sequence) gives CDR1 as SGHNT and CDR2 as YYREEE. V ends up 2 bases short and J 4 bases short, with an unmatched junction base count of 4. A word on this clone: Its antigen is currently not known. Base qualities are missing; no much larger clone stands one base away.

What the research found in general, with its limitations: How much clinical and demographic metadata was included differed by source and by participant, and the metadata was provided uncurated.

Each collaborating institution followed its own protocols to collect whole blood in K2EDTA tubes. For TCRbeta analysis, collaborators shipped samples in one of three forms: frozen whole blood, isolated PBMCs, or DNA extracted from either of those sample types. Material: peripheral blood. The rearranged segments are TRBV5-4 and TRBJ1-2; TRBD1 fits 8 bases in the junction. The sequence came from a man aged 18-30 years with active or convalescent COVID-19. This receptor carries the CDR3 CASSFRTGSYGYTF. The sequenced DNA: TGTGCCAGCAGCTTCCGGACAGGGAGCTATGGCTACACCTTC.